The present entry profiles one T cell receptor beta chain with its context. Its antigen is unknown. The source of the sample is a study of cytomegalovirus exposure and HLA in healthy donors. Findings and limits, study-wide: It has been reported that TCR beta sequences accurately predicted the HLA-A and HLA-B alleles of most subjects. It was taken for granted in presence/absence analyses that sequencing depth across donors was roughly uniform. A later analysis linked a missense variant in DCLRE1C to the trimming of TCR beta V and J genes. The listing of 150 or so TCR beta chains classed them as cytomegalovirus-associated.

V was clipped by 2 bases and J by 0 bases, with 13 bases between them. Germline assignment: CDR1 GTSNPN and CDR2 SVGIG (reference sequence). The CDR3 covers 15 residues. The primer mix had 60 Vbeta and 13 Jbeta primers. Clones were sequenced by immunoSEQ multiplex PCR, and TCRdb holds only the in-frame ones, with some missing. Altogether about 170,000 clones are present, around four fifths being singletons, with the ten largest covering 0.95% to 1.5%. The V and J genes are TRBV30 and TRBJ1-2; tentative D call: TRBD1 (5 bases). The receptor comes from a boy between 2 and 10 years old in good health and CMV-seronegative. What was sequenced was PBMCs. CDR3 region: CAWSTPGGPNYGYTF. CDR3 bases: TGTGCCTGGAGTACGCCGGGGGGACCTAACTATGGCTACACCTTC.